This T cell receptor beta chain was observed in a study of molecular identifiers for immune sequencing clone quantification. Overall study findings and caveats: Detecting spiked Jurkat TCR RNA from one cell among about a million naive cells was reportedly possible.

Sorting captured naive CD8 T cells as CD8+CD4-CCR7+CD45RA+. TCRdb ran MiXCR on the PCR reads and lists one entry per CDR3 protein. This table holds tens of thousands of distinct CDR3 sequences, roughly 20% found once. This clonotype has a handful of counts. Its antigen remains unidentified. Germline V gene lookup returns CDR1 SGDLS and CDR2 YYNGEE. CDR3 size: 16 residues. V was clipped by 3 bases and J by 0 bases; unmatched bases: 6. The chain links TRBV9 to TRBJ2-7; 10 bases are shared with TRBD2. Sample: naive CD8+ T cells from blood, with Jurkat cell RNA spiked in. Subset of the sample: FACS-sorted CD8+CD4-CCR7+CD45RA+ naive T cells. This clonotype originated in a human donor in good health. Some libraries in this study had Jurkat cell RNA spiked in. CDR3 coding DNA: TGTGCCAGCAGCGGAGGGAGCGGGAGGGCCTCCTACGAGCAGTACTTC. Translation gives CASSGGSGRASYEQYF.